The present entry profiles one T cell receptor (beta chain) with its context. With random hexamers, 0.5 to 1 ug RNA was reverse transcribed. TCRdb independently ran MiXCR on the immunoSEQ multiplex PCR reads; one entry per CDR3 protein. The sample has under 150,000 distinct CDR3 sequences; around 91% are singletons. This specimen comes from a study of CD8 T cells in Susac syndrome. The CDR3 is made up of 15 amino acids. Germline values: CDR1 MDHEN, CDR2 SYDVKM. V lost 7 bases and J lost 7; bases outside the gene matches: 13. This chain connects TRBV28 to TRBJ1-2, with 9 bases matching TRBD1. The material sequenced was CD8+ T cells from PBMCs. This TCR was recovered from a human donor with multiple sclerosis. The DNA of the CDR3 is TGTGCCAGCACCTCCGGGACAGGGCCCCCGGGTGGCTACACCTTC. Its protein product is CASTSGTGPPGGYTF.